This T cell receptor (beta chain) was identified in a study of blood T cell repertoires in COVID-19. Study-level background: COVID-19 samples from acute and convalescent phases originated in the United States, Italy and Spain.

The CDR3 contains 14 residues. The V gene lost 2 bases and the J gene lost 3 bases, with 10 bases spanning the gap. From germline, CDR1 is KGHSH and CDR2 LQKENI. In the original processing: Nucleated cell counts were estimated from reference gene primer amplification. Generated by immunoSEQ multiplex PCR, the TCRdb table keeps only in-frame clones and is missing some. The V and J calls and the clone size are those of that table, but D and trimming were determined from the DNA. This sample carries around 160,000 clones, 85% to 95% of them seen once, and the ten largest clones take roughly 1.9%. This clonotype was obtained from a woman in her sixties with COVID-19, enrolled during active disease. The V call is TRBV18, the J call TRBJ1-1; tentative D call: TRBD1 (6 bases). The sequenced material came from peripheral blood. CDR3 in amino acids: CASSPAGADTEAFF. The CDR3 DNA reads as TGTGCCAGCTCACCAGCGGGGGCCGACACTGAAGCTTTCTTT.